Detailed here is one T cell receptor beta chain. Generated by immunoSEQ multiplex PCR, the TCRdb table keeps only in-frame clones and is missing some. The sample holds a few hundred thousand clones, 86% seen once. This CDR3 is 14 amino acids long. Germline V gene sequence: CDR1 LNHDA, CDR2 SQIVND (reference sequence). V was cut by 6 bases and J by 3 bases, with 9 bases left in between. This specimen belongs to a study of blood T cell repertoires in COVID-19. Across the whole study: Material from acute and convalescent COVID-19 was sourced from the United States, Italy and Spain.

Sequencing was carried out using peripheral blood. The J gene is TRBJ1-6, the V gene TRBV19; no definite D call. The TCR was taken from a woman aged 25 to 39 with active or convalescent COVID-19. CDR3 in DNA: TGTGCCAGTAGGCGGGATCTCTATAATTCACCCCTCCACTTT. Its protein product is CASRRDLYNSPLHF.